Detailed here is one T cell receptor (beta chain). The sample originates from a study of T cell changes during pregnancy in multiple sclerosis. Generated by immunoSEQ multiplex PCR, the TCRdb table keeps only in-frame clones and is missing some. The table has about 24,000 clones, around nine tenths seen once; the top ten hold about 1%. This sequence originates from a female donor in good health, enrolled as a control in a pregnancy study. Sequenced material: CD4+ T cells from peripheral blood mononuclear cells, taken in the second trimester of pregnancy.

The CDR3 coding sequence is TGCAGGGTAGACCCCACGGGGAGCACTGAAGCTTTCTTT. Encoded protein: CRVDPTGSTEAFF. The rearrangement uses TRBV29-1 and TRBJ1-1; D is undetermined. Germline CDR1 reads SQVTM; CDR2 reads ANQGSEA. The CDR3 has 13 residues.